This T cell receptor beta chain was sequenced in a study of shared clonotypes between healthy human individuals. The study's findings and limits: In general, naive subsets displayed greater estimated richness than memory subsets did.

A note on this clone: Its specificity is unknown.

This CDR3 has 17 residues. Researchers partitioned CD4+ cells into CD45RA+ naive and CD45RA-negative memory subsets. This table comes from immunoSEQ multiplex PCR, and its TCRdb copy is limited to in-frame clones, with some not included. The sample contains approximately 250,000 clones, over 60% of which appear only once. The source material was memory CD4+ T cells sorted from blood. The subset was: CD45RA-negative fraction. The chain uses TRBV21-1 and TRBJ2-3. TRBV21-1 is flagged as a pseudogene. This TCR was recovered from a man aged 30-40 years in good health. The CDR3 is CASSSPAPTTSTDTQYF. CDR3 DNA sequence: TGTGCCAGCAGCTCCCCGGCCCCGACCACTAGCACAGATACGCAGTATTTT.